This TCR beta chain is from a study of blood T cell repertoires in COVID-19 (dated by TCRdb to the early 2020s). About the study as a whole: Samples from collaborators originated in the United States, Italy and Spain and spanned both the acute and convalescent phases of COVID-19. The prospective study material was composed of cDNA or gDNA derived from T cells, B-cell-depleted T cells, or PBMCs. Subjects who had been exposed to COVID-19, were actively infected with it, or had recovered from it provided the deeply sampled blood TCRbeta repertoires that made up the dataset. The repertoires were released in a freely available public database intended as a resource for research on the immune response to SARS-CoV-2. The samples were drawn from two sources: the first 160 participants of the ongoing ImmuneRACE study, and 1,000 to 1,500 subjects contributed by 6 global collaborators. Nearly every sample came with metadata listing a de-identified subject ID, COVID-19 status, age in years and sex. Where HLA class I and class II types were available, the types were taken from metadata supplied by the sample provider, not from assay-based typing. What the work shows at the level of the full study, not this receptor alone: Clinical and demographic metadata were provided uncurated, with the amount varying by source and participant.

The immunoSEQ Assay, a bias-controlled multiplex PCR, was used to amplify TCRbeta CDR3 regions from genomic DNA. On the study's bioinformatics: Nucleated cell counts per sample were estimated from amplification of reference gene primers within the assay. To quantify the absolute abundance of each unique TCRbeta CDR3 rearrangement, sequence reads were collapsed and filtered. For each sample, productive Simpson clonality was calculated by taking the square root of Simpson's diversity index across productive rearrangements. In its TCRdb copy, this immuneACCESS table keeps in-frame sequences only and misses some clones. Where compared with another copy, unresolved V genes explain less than half of these, and the others have no known cause. D and trimming come from the DNA, and the V and J calls and clone size come from that table. This sample is represented by around 150,000 clones; approximately 80% of them were singletons. Together, the top ten hold 22% of the sample.

With respect to this clone: Its recognized antigen is unknown. The sample holds no much larger clone one base away, and base qualities are not on file.

The collaborating institutions used their own protocols to collect whole blood in K2EDTA tubes. For TCRbeta analysis, collaborator samples were shipped as frozen whole blood, as isolated PBMCs, or as DNA extracted from either sample type. The receptor's source is a woman over 75 with acute or convalescent COVID-19. The sample comprised peripheral blood.

CDR3 reads: CASSIGGRDEQFF. In nucleotide form, the sequence is TGTGCCAGTAGTATAGGGGGGCGGGATGAGCAGTTCTTC. The rearrangement joined TRBV19 to TRBJ2-1; the D region possibly corresponds to TRBD1 (6 bases align). Deletion took 1 base off V and 8 bases off J, with a span of 9 bases between the germline ends. From the germline V gene (reference sequence), CDR1 is LNHDA and CDR2 is SQIVND. The CDR3 runs 13 residues from the cysteine to the phenylalanine. Kept here is only the CDR3 DNA, which spans 39 bases and is read in frame from base 1.